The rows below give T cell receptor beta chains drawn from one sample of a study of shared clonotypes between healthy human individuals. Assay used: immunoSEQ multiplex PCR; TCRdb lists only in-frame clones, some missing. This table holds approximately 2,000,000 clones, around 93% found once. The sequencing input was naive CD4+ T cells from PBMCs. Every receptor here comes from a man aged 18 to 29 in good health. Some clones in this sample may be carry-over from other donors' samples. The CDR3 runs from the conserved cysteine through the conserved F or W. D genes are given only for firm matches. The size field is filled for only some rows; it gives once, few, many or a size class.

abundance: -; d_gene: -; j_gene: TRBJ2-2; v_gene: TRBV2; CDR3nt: TGTGCCAGCAGTGAGGGGCGGACCACCGGGGAGCTGTTTTTT; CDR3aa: CASSEGRTTGELFF
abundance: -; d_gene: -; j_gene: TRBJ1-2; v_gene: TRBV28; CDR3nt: TGTGCCAGCAGACCCCCAGGAGGACTCTATGGCTACACCTTC; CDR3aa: CASRPPGGLYGYTF
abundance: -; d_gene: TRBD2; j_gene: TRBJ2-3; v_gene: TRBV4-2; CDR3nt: TGTGCCAGCAGCCAGTATCCCGGGACTAGCGGCTACACAGATACGCAGTATTTT; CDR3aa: CASSQYPGTSGYTDTQYF
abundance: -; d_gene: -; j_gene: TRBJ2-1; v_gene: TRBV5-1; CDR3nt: TGCGCCAGCAGCCCGATACCTGACAGCAATGAGCAGTTCTTC; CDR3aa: CASSPIPDSNEQFF
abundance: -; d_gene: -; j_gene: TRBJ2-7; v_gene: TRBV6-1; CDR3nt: TGTGCCAGCAGTGAAGGGGCTCCATTCTCCTACGAGCAGTACTTC; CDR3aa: CASSEGAPFSYEQYF
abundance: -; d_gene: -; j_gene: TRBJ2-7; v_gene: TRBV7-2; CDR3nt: TGTGCCAGCAGTTATAGCAGGGCTAGCCTCTACGAGCAGTACTTC; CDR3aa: CASSYSRASLYEQYF
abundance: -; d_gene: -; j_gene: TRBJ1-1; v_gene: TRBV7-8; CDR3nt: TGTGCCAGCAGTTATAACCGGGCCCCCACTTCCGACACTGAAGCTTTCTTT; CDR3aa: CASSYNRAPTSDTEAFF
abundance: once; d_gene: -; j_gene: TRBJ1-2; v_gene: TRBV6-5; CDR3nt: TGTGCCAGCAGCTCCATCGGGGGGCAAAGGCATGGCTACACCTTC; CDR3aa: CASSSIGGQRHGYTF
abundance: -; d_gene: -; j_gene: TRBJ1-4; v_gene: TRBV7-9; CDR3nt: TGTGCCAGCAGCCAACTGCCGACACAGCTAAAACTGTTTTTT; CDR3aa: CASSQLPTQLKLFF
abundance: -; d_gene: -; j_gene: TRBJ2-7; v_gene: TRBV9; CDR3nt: TGTGCCAGCAGTCCCCTCATGACGGGAAACGAGCAGTACTTC; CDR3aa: CASSPLMTGNEQYF
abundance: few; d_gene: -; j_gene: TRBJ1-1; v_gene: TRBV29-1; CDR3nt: TGCAGCGTTCTACCGAGACGGGAGAACACTGAAGCTTTCTTT; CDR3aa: CSVLPRRENTEAFF
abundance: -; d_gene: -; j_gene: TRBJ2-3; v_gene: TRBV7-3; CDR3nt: TGTGCCAGCAGCTCCGGACGGACAGATACGCAGTATTTT; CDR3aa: CASSSGRTDTQYF
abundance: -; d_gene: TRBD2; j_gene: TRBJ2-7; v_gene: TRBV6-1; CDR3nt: TGTGCCAGCGAGTGGGTAGCGGGGCCCGCATACGAGCAGTACTTC; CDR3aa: CASEWVAGPAYEQYF
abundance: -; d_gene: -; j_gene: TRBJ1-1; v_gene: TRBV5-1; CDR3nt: TGCGCCAGCAGATACGCCTCGGACAGAGTTGAAGCTTTCTTT; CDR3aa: CASRYASDRVEAFF
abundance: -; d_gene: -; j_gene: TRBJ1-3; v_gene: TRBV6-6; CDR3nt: TGTGCCAGCAGTTTCGGCCGGGTTGAAACTGGAAACACCATATATTTT; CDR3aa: CASSFGRVETGNTIYF
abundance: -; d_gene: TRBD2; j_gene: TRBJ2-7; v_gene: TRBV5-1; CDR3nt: TGCGCCAGCAGCAGGCCGGGACTAGCTAACGAGCAGTACTTC; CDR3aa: CASSRPGLANEQYF
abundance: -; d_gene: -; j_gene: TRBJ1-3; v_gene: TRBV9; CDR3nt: TGTGCCAGCAGCGTAGATACCGTCGCTGGAAACACCATATATTTT; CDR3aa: CASSVDTVAGNTIYF
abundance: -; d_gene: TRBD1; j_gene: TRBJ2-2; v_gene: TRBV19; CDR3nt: TGTGCCAGTAGTAGACAGGGAGTTTACACCGGGGAGCTGTTTTTT; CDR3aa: CASSRQGVYTGELFF
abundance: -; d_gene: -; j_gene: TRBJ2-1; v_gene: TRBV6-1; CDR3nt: TGTGCCAGCAGTGAATTCTACTACAATGAGCAGTTCTTC; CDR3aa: CASSEFYYNEQFF
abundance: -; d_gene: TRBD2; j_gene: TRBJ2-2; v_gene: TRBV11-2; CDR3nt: TGTGCCAGCAGCTTAGTTTTTAGCGGGAGTACGAACACCGGGGAGCTGTTTTTT; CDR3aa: CASSLVFSGSTNTGELFF
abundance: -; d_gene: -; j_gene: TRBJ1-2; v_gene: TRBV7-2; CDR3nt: TGTGCCAGCAGCTTAGTGTCTGATCCCACCTTC; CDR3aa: CASSLVSDPTF
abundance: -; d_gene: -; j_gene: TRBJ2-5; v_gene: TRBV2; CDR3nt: TGTGCCAGCAGTGAATTGCGCCAAGAGACCCAGTACTTC; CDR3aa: CASSELRQETQYF
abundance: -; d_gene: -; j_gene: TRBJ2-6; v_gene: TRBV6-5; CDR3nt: TGTGCCAGCAGTGCTCGGTGGTCTGGGGCCAACGTCCTGACTTTC; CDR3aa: CASSARWSGANVLTF
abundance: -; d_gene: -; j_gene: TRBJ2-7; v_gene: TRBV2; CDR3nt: TGTGCCAGCAGTGACGGGCAGGGGTCGTACGAGCAGTACTTC; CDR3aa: CASSDGQGSYEQYF
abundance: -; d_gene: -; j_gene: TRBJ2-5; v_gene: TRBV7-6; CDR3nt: TGTGCCAGCAGCTTATTTCAAGGCCAAGAGACCCAGTACTTC; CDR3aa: CASSLFQGQETQYF